The present TCR beta chain was sequenced within a study of T cell clones after liver transplantation. Sequencing used immunoSEQ multiplex PCR; TCRdb keeps in-frame clones, though not all of them. Here the sample spans about 75,000 clones, around 80% being singletons. Germline V gene lookup returns CDR1 MNHNY and CDR2 SVGAGI (reference sequence). Trimming shortened V by 5 bases and J by 6 bases, and 13 bases separated the two germline ends. The CDR3 runs 13 residues. Sample: CD4+ T cells from blood, taken 48 months after liver transplant. J is TRBJ1-2 and V is TRBV6-6; D call uncertain. This TCR came from a human patient who received a liver transplant. The graft donor may be the source of some T cells. The CDR3 DNA sequence: TGTGCCAGCAGTCTAGGGATCTGGGATGGCTACACCTTC. This sequence encodes CASSLGIWDGYTF.